A single TCR beta chain is shown here with its context. Its antigen is undetermined. This entry is derived from a study of blood T cells in healthy people across ages. Looked up from germline, CDR1 is MNHNY and CDR2 is SVGAGI (reference sequence). This CDR3 comprises 13 residues. V dropped 6 bases and J dropped 11 bases, with 16 bases sitting between them. Primed by a sample-barcoded 5' primer and a J-beta primer mix, a second PCR proceeded for 7 to 11 cycles. A template-switch adaptor with 12 random nucleotides tagged each cDNA molecule. TCRdb analysed the 5' RACE reads with MiXCR anew, one entry per CDR3 protein. The table shows about 570,000 distinct CDR3 sequences, with 25% to 30% occurring only once. General study findings and limits: Donors of long life had a larger count of naive CD4+ cells and greater diversity than aged donors. Age advanced and TCR beta diversity per million T cells fell, roughly linearly.

This clonotype was obtained from a woman aged 65 to 85 in good health. The sample taken for sequencing was blood. The chain recombines TRBV6-6 with TRBJ1-4; weak D call: TRBD1 (5 bases). In DNA, the CDR3 is TGTGCCAGCAGAGTCCCGGGACTCAGGAAACTGTTTTTT. Its translation is CASRVPGLRKLFF.